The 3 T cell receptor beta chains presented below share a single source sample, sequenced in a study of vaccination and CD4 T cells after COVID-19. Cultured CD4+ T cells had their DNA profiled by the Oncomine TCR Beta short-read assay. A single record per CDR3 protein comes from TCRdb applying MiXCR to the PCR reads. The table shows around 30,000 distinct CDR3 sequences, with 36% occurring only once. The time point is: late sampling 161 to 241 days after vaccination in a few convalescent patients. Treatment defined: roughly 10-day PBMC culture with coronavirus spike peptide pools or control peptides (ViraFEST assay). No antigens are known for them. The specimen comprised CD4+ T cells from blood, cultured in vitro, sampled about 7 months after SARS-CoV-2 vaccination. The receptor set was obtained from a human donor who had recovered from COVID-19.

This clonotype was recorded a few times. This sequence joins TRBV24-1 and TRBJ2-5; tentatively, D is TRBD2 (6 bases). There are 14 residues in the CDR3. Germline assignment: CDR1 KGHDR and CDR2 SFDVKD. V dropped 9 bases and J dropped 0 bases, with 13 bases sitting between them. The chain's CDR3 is CATAAGGNQETQYF. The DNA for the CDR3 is TGTGCCACCGCGGCTGGCGGGAACCAAGAGACCCAGTACTTC.

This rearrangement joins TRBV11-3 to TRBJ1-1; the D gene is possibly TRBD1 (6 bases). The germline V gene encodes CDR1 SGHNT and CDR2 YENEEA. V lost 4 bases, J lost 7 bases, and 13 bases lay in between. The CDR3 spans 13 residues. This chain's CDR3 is CASSSSDSYEAFF. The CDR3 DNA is TGTGCCAGCAGCTCATCGGACAGCTATGAAGCTTTCTTT.

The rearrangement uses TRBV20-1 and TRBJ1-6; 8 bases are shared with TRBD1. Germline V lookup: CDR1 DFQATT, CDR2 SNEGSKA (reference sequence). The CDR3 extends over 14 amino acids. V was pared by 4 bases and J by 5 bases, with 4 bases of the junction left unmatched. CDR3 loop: CSANLQGDNSPLHF. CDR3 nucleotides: TGCAGTGCTAATCTACAGGGGGATAATTCACCCCTCCACTTT.